Sequencing of this T cell receptor beta chain was carried out in a study of cytomegalovirus exposure and HLA in healthy donors. Regarding the study as a whole: The authors judged a highly shared variant cluster likely a sequencing artifact.

Worth noting for this clone: No antigen is known for it.

The CDR3 sequence is 14 residues long. The V gene's germline CDR1 is SGHNT and CDR2 YYREEE (reference sequence). Trimming left V 0 bases short and J 0 bases short, with 6 bases between. Use of 60 Vbeta and 13 Jbeta primers characterized the PCR. The data were produced by immunoSEQ multiplex PCR, yet TCRdb's version contains in-frame clones alone and is incomplete. The sample includes approximately 160,000 clones, around 80% of them seen just once. The chain employs TRBV5-4 and TRBJ1-2; D uncertain. This receptor was taken from a male donor in good health and CMV-seronegative. The sample was PBMCs. This CDR3 reads CASSLAQPNYGYTF. The CDR3 DNA reads TGTGCCAGCAGCTTGGCACAGCCTAACTATGGCTACACCTTC.